A selection of T cell receptor beta chains follows, all from one sample in a study of graft-versus-host responses after intestinal transplantation. Using immunoSEQ multiplex PCR, the repertoire was profiled, and TCRdb retains in-frame clones only, with some absent. This table holds 20,000 to 30,000 clones, approximately 83% found once. The sequencing here drew on PBMCs, taken around 460 days after intestinal transplant. The source is a human patient who received an intestinal transplant, so some T cells may come from the graft donor. The CDR3 runs from the conserved cysteine through the conserved F or W. The D gene is left open where the match is weak. Size is stated for part of the rows, as once, few or many counts, or as a class when the clone is expanded.

NA 16 NA TRBJ2-3 TRBV11-3 CASSQTTGSSTDTQYF TGTGCCAGCAGCCAAACCACAGGGAGTAGCACAGATACGCAGTATTTT
NA 14 NA TRBJ2-3 TRBV30 CAWNLGKSTDTQYF TGTGCCTGGAACCTGGGGAAAAGCACAGATACGCAGTATTTT
TRBD2 17 NA TRBJ2-7 TRBV4-2 CASSQETPGLAAYEQYF TGTGCCAGCAGCCAAGAGACCCCGGGACTAGCGGCCTACGAGCAGTACTTC
NA 13 NA TRBJ1-1 TRBV6-6 CASSRPRNTEAFF TGTGCCAGCAGCAGACCCCGGAACACTGAAGCTTTCTTT
TRBD2 16 once TRBJ2-4 TRBV7-6 CASSGAREGSKNIQYF TGTGCCAGCAGCGGCGCGCGGGAGGGCTCCAAAAACATTCAGTACTTC
NA 13 NA TRBJ2-7 TRBV13 CASSLSRAYEQYF TGTGCCAGCAGCTTATCTAGGGCCTACGAGCAGTACTTC
TRBD1 15 NA TRBJ1-5 TRBV30 CAWSHTGGAYQPQHF TGTGCCTGGAGCCATACAGGGGGCGCTTATCAGCCCCAGCATTTT
NA 15 NA TRBJ2-2 TRBV2 CASSTYWGHTGELFF TGTGCCAGCAGTACTTACTGGGGTCACACCGGGGAGCTGTTTTTT
NA 17 NA TRBJ2-2 TRBV7-6 CASSLVPGRYGTGELFF TGTGCCAGCAGCCTAGTACCAGGGAGGTATGGCACCGGGGAGCTGTTTTTT
NA 16 NA TRBJ2-6 TRBV6-1 CASSDQQFVGANVLTF TGTGCCAGCAGTGACCAACAATTCGTTGGGGCCAACGTCCTGACTTTC
NA 14 NA TRBJ1-2 TRBV7-9 CASSLAGGPYGYTF TGTGCCAGCAGCTTAGCGGGGGGTCCCTATGGCTACACCTTC
NA 14 NA TRBJ1-3 TRBV6-1 CASSEAGFGNTIYF TGTGCCAGCAGTGAAGCAGGGTTTGGAAACACCATATATTTT
NA 13 NA TRBJ1-1 TRBV7-2 CASSQGIKTEAFF TGTGCCAGCAGCCAGGGAATCAAAACTGAAGCTTTCTTT
NA 13 NA TRBJ1-2 TRBV6-9 CASSYRDNYGYTF TGTGCCAGCAGTTACAGGGATAACTATGGCTACACCTTC
NA 11 NA TRBJ2-2 TRBV5-1 CASSLAGELFF TGCGCCAGCAGCTTAGCCGGGGAGCTGTTTTTT